Detailed here is one T cell receptor (beta chain). Antigen unknown. Produced via immunoSEQ multiplex PCR; TCRdb's table is partial and in-frame only. The top ten hold roughly 56% of the sample, which has around 12,000 clones, over 70% seen once. This sample stems from a study of STAT3 mutations in large granular lymphocyte leukemia. The CDR3 is made up of 14 amino acids. V was clipped by 6 bases and J by 7 bases; unmatched bases: 12. The germline gives CDR1 MNHEY, CDR2 SMNVEV (reference sequence). Study results and caveats: In T-cell large granular lymphocyte leukemia, about half of patients showed multiple immunodominant subclonotypes. Clonal expansion was inferred from other time points because no sample existed at each clone's first appearance. A small but highly pathogenic clone may have been missed.

V is TRBV27 and J is TRBJ2-7; 7 nucleotides match TRBD1. This TCR came from a man between 60 and 75 years old with T-cell large granular lymphocyte leukemia. Some clones in this sample may be carry-over from other donors' samples. Material: peripheral blood mononuclear cells. The CDR3 spells CASRQGQLFKEQYF. In nucleotides, the CDR3 is TGTGCCAGCAGGCAGGGACAGTTATTCAAAGAGCAGTACTTC.